The present T cell receptor beta chain was sequenced within a study of cytomegalovirus exposure and HLA in healthy donors. Study-wide points: Altogether, 150 to 200 TCR beta chains were recorded as cytomegalovirus-associated. The tendency of first-cohort TCR clusters to co-occur in the approximately 110 validation repertoires was the finding of a later analysis. Rare TCR sequences predominated, though certain public TCRs were found in many donors.

Turning to this clone: The antigen is unknown.

V gave up 5 bases and J gave up 3 bases, with 14 bases separating them. Per the germline V gene, CDR1 is SGHTA and CDR2 is FQGNSA. CDR3 length: 15 amino acids. Clones were sequenced by immunoSEQ multiplex PCR, and TCRdb holds only the in-frame ones, with some missing. This sample has roughly 120,000 clones, with around nine tenths found just once. The chain employs TRBV7-2 and TRBJ1-5; tentatively, D is TRBD1 (6 bases). The TCR sequence derives from a young man in good health and CMV-seropositive. Material for sequencing was PBMCs. The CDR3 sequence: CASSLQTGHNQPQHF. Here the CDR3 DNA reads TGTGCCAGCAGCCTGCAGACAGGCCACAATCAGCCCCAGCATTTT.